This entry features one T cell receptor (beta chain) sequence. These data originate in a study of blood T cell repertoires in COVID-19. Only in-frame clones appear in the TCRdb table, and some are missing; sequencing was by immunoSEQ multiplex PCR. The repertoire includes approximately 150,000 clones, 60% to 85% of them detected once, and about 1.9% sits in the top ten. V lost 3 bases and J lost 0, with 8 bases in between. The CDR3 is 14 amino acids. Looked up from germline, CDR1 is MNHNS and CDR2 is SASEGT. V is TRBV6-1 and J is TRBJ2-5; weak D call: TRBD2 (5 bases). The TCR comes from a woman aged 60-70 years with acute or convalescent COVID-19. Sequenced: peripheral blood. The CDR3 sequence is CASSDYSDQETQYF. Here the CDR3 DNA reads TGTGCCAGCAGTGATTATAGCGACCAAGAGACCCAGTACTTC.